This T cell receptor beta chain was sequenced for a study of technical replicates of blood from a handful of donors. The data were produced by immunoSEQ multiplex PCR, yet TCRdb's version contains in-frame clones alone and is incomplete. The table has 60,000 to 90,000 clones, approximately 93% seen once. With 5 bases clipped from V and 6 bases from J, the junction kept 8 bases outside the gene matches. This CDR3 spans 14 amino acids. In germline, CDR1 is LNHDA, CDR2 SQIVND (reference sequence). Sequencing used T cells isolated from PBMCs. This sequence joins TRBV19 and TRBJ1-2, with 8 bases fitting TRBD1. The receptor was isolated from a human donor in good health. CDR3 sequence: CASSPGGQVHGYTF. The CDR3 DNA reads TGTGCCAGTAGTCCCGGGGGACAGGTCCATGGCTACACCTTC.